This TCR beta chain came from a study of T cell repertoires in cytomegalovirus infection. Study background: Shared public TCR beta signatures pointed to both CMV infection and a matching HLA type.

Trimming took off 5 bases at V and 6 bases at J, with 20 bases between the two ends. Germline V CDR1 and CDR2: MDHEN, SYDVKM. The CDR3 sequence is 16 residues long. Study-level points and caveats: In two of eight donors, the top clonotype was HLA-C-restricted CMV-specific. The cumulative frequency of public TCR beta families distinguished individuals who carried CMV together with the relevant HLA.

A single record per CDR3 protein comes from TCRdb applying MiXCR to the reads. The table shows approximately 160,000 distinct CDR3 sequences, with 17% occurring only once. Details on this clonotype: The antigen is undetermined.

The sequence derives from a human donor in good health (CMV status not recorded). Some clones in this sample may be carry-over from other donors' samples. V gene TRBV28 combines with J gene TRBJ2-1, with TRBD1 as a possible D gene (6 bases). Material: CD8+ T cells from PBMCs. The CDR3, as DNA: TGTGCCAGCAGTACCCGGACAGATTATAGCGTCAATGAGCAGTTCTTC. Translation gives CASSTRTDYSVNEQFF.